Each of the 28 T cell receptor beta chains below was sequenced from the same sample in a study of shared clonotypes between healthy human individuals. Method: immunoSEQ multiplex PCR; TCRdb's copy keeps in-frame clones and lacks some. The sample lists fewer than 700,000 clones; 85% to 95% were seen once. CD45RO-negative cells were positively selected for CCR7, leaving out terminally differentiated effector memory CD45RA+ cells. Material: naive CD8+ T cells sorted from blood. The receptors here all came from a woman in her 30s in good health.

The chain has TRBV19 and TRBJ2-7; 7 nucleotides match TRBD1. Trimming removed 3 bases from V and 3 bases from J; junction bases left unmatched: 2. The germline CDR1 and CDR2 sequences are LNHDA and SQIVND (reference sequence). The CDR3 length is 13 residues. DNA of the CDR3: TGTGCCAGTAGTATGAGGGACAGCTACGAGCAGTACTTC. Its protein product is CASSMRDSYEQYF.

The CDR3 protein is CASSELATDTQYF. In nucleotides, the CDR3 is TGTGCCAGCAGTGAACTAGCGACAGATACGCAGTATTTT. The V call is TRBV2, the J call TRBJ2-3; D may be TRBD2 (6 bases). The germline CDR1 and CDR2 sequences are SNHLY and FYNNEI. Trimming took 2 bases from V and 3 from J, leaving 6 bases between them. This CDR3 comprises 13 residues.

This chain connects TRBV6-5 to TRBJ2-7, with 9 bases matching TRBD1. CDR1 and CDR2 (germline): MNHEY, SVGAGI. This CDR3 has 14 amino acids. The J segment lost 5 bases and the V segment lost 5 bases, leaving 7 bases of the junction unmatched. The CDR3 DNA is TGTGCCAGCAGTCCCGGGACAGGGATCCACGAGCAGTACTTC. Its protein is CASSPGTGIHEQYF.

This rearrangement joins TRBV19 to TRBJ1-4; 7 bases align to TRBD1. Germline V gene data show CDR1 as LNHDA and CDR2 as SQIVND (reference sequence). The CDR3 has 15 residues. V trimming: 1 base; J trimming: 7 bases; junction bases outside the gene matches: 6. The CDR3 is CASSIGTGVVEKLFF. Written as DNA, the CDR3 is TGTGCCAGTAGTATAGGAACAGGGGTAGTTGAAAAACTGTTTTTT.

The chain carries TRBV27 and TRBJ2-3; no reliable D call. The V gene lost 5 bases and the J gene lost 2 bases, with 8 bases spanning the gap. This CDR3 region has 13 residues. The germline gives CDR1 MNHEY, CDR2 SMNVEV (reference sequence). CDR3 sequence: CASSPPVTDTQYF. The CDR3 bases are TGTGCCAGCAGTCCTCCCGTCACAGATACGCAGTATTTT.

This chain links TRBV28 with TRBJ2-1, with 9 bases lining up with TRBD1. This CDR3 is built from 17 residues. The J segment lost 6 bases and the V segment lost 4 bases, leaving 13 bases of the junction unmatched. CDR1 MDHEN and CDR2 SYDVKM come from the germline V gene. The CDR3: CASSSRTRDRVGNEQFF. The CDR3 DNA is TGTGCCAGCAGTTCCCGAACTCGGGACAGGGTAGGCAATGAGCAGTTCTTC. Full variable domain (missing parts from reference TRBV28 and TRBJ2-1): DVKVTQSSRYLVKRTGEKVFLECVQDMDHENMFWYRQDPGLGLRLIYFSYDVKMKEKGDIPEGYSVSREKKERFSLILESASTNQTSMYLCASSSRTRDRVGNEQFFGPGTRLTVL.

The chain combines TRBV13 with TRBJ1-2; D uncertain. The CDR3 is made up of 14 amino acids. Germline V CDR1 and CDR2: PRHDT, FYEKMQ (reference sequence). V was clipped by 1 base and J by 1 base, with 7 bases between them. CDR3 loop: CASSLDQDNYGYTF. CDR3 nucleotide sequence: TGTGCCAGCAGCTTAGACCAGGATAACTATGGCTACACCTTC.

The chain joins TRBV4-1 to TRBJ1-1; D is unclear. This CDR3 has 16 amino acids. CDR1 and CDR2 (germline): MGHRA, YSYEKL. With 0 bases removed from V and 5 bases from J, the gap between germline ends came to 16 bases. In DNA, the CDR3 is TGCGCCAGCAGCCAAGATGGGGAGGGTTCGGGTACTGAAGCTTTCTTT. This sequence encodes CASSQDGEGSGTEAFF.

The gene calls are TRBV27 and TRBJ2-3; 10 positions agree with TRBD1. The CDR3 is 18 residues long. Germline values: CDR1 MNHEY, CDR2 SMNVEV (reference sequence). Unmatched junction bases numbered 11, after V lost 5 bases and J lost 0 bases. In DNA, the CDR3 is TGTGCCAGCAGTGGTTACGGGGACAGGGGTCGAAGCACAGATACGCAGTATTTT. This encodes CASSGYGDRGRSTDTQYF.

The chain uses TRBV18 and TRBJ2-7; D might be TRBD2 (6 bases). This CDR3 contains 19 residues. CDR1 is KGHSH, CDR2 LQKENI, per germline. Trimming took 2 bases from V and 4 from J, leaving 27 bases between them. CDR3 bases: TGTGCCAGCTCACCAGGACCTACACCTACAGTCGCGGGAAGTTACGAGCAGTACTTC. Translation: CASSPGPTPTVAGSYEQYF.

This clone is a singleton in its sample. The rearrangement joins TRBV27 to TRBJ2-5; 10 bases are shared with TRBD1. The J call may be faulty, since TRBJ2-7 better matches the DNA end. Germline CDR1 is MNHEY and CDR2 is SMNVEV (reference sequence). This CDR3 has 15 amino acids. CDR3 sequence: CASSLPGQGPYEQYF. The CDR3 DNA follows: TGTGCCAGCAGTTTACCGGGACAGGGGCCTTACGAGCAGTACTTC.

The rearrangement links TRBV20-1 to TRBJ2-1; 7 nucleotides line up with TRBD2. This CDR3 comprises 11 residues. The J segment lost 14 bases and the V segment lost 0 bases, leaving 4 bases of the junction unmatched. Germline-derived CDR1 and CDR2 are DFQATT and SNEGSKA (reference sequence). For the CDR3, the DNA is TGCAGTGCTAGAGATGCTAGCGGAGAGTTCTTC. The encoded protein is CSARDASGEFF.

The chain employs TRBV2 and TRBJ1-1, with TRBD1 as a possible D gene (6 bases). Trimming cost V 4 bases and J 0 bases, with 15 bases left between them. CDR1 SNHLY and CDR2 FYNNEI come from the germline V gene. This CDR3 has 16 residues. CDR3 in amino acids: CASSVFGGRVNTEAFF. The CDR3 region has the DNA TGTGCCAGCAGTGTGTTCGGGGGCAGGGTGAACACTGAAGCTTTCTTT.

The CDR3, as DNA: TGTGCCAGCAGCTCGACTAGCGGTATGGTCTGGGAGCAGTACTTC. Its translation is CASSSTSGMVWEQYF. The rearrangement links TRBV13 to TRBJ2-7; TRBD2 agrees at 9 bases. CDR3 length: 15 amino acids. V lost 4 bases, J lost 7 bases, and 11 bases stayed unmatched. The germline V gene encodes CDR1 PRHDT and CDR2 FYEKMQ (reference sequence).

The V gene is TRBV19, the J gene TRBJ2-7; D remains unclear. The germline gives CDR1 LNHDA, CDR2 SQIVND (reference sequence). The ends were cut back, 3 bases at V and 4 bases at J, with 7 bases in the middle. This CDR3 is 12 amino acids long. In DNA form, the CDR3 reads TGTGCCAGTAGTATGAAAGGGTACGAGCAGTACTTC. Its translation is CASSMKGYEQYF. Complete variable domain (other parts from reference TRBV19 and TRBJ2-7): DGGITQSPKYLFRKEGQNVTLSCEQNLNHDAMYWYRQDPGQGLRLIYYSQIVNDFQKGDIAEGYSVSREKKESFPLTVTSAQKNPTAFYLCASSMKGYEQYFGPGTRLTVT.

This clone was seen a single time. The rearrangement joins TRBV7-8 to TRBJ2-4, with TRBD1 matching 8 bases. The CDR3 has 16 amino acids. V lost 4 bases to trimming and J lost 0 bases; unmatched junction nucleotides: 5. Per germline, CDR1 SGHVS and CDR2 FQNEAQ. CDR3 residues: CASSSRTGKAKNIQYF. The CDR3, as DNA: TGTGCCAGCAGCTCCCGGACAGGGAAAGCCAAAAACATTCAGTACTTC.

This rearrangement joins TRBV27 to TRBJ1-1, with 7 bases identical to TRBD1. This CDR3 contains 14 residues. The junction had 3 bases not matched to a gene; V was cut back by 5 bases and J by 0 bases. Looked up from germline, CDR1 is MNHEY and CDR2 is SMNVEV (reference sequence). The CDR3: CASSAGGMNTEAFF. Here the CDR3 DNA reads TGTGCCAGCAGTGCAGGGGGAATGAACACTGAAGCTTTCTTT.

On this clone itself: In the same sample, other DNA sequences code for this CDR3. The chain links TRBV6-5 to TRBJ2-7, with D possibly TRBD1 on 5 matching bases. Trimming took off 5 bases at V and 2 bases at J, with 10 bases between the two ends. The CDR3 is 13 amino acids. Germline CDR1 reads MNHEY; CDR2 reads SVGAGI. The CDR3, as DNA: TGTGCCAGCAGTCTGACAGAGACCTACGAGCAGTACTTC. Translated, it gives CASSLTETYEQYF.

This CDR3 is CASSQAGTRGYEQYF. CDR3 bases: TGCGCCAGCAGCCAAGCCGGGACTAGGGGATACGAGCAGTACTTC. The chain has TRBV4-1 and TRBJ2-7, with 8 bases aligning to TRBD2. This CDR3 comprises 15 residues. Losses at the gene ends were 1 base for V and 4 bases for J; bases not matched to a gene: 6. Germline V lookup: CDR1 MGHRA, CDR2 YSYEKL.

V gene TRBV27 combines with J gene TRBJ2-1, with 7 bases aligning to TRBD1. This CDR3 is built from 15 residues. In germline, CDR1 is MNHEY, CDR2 SMNVEV (reference sequence). V trimming: 1 base; J trimming: 7 bases; junction bases outside the gene matches: 7. The CDR3 nucleotides read TGTGCCAGCAGTTTATTTGACAGGGTCGGGAATGAGCAGTTCTTC. This gives the protein CASSLFDRVGNEQFF.

The gene calls are TRBV30 and TRBJ1-5; D may be TRBD1 (5 bases). V lost 0 bases, J lost 2 bases, and 11 bases lay in between. Germline lookup yields CDR1 GTSNPN and CDR2 SVGIG (reference sequence). This CDR3 has 15 residues. Written as DNA, the CDR3 is TGTGCCTGGAGTGTACGGGGCCAGGGCAATCAGCCCCAGCATTTT. Its translation is CAWSVRGQGNQPQHF.

This chain connects TRBV7-9 to TRBJ2-2; D uncertain. The CDR3 sequence is 16 residues long. V lost 6 bases, J lost 0 bases, and 14 bases lay in between. Per the germline V gene, CDR1 is SEHNR and CDR2 is FQNEAQ (reference sequence). CDR3 sequence reads: CASRRSQTTNTGELFF. Here the CDR3 DNA reads TGTGCCAGCAGGCGCTCTCAAACCACGAACACCGGGGAGCTGTTTTTT.

A remark on this clone: Other DNA sequences in this sample translate to the same CDR3. The chain carries TRBV4-1 and TRBJ2-7, with D possibly being TRBD2 (5 bases). This CDR3 comprises 13 residues. V was shortened by 0 bases and J by 6 bases, with 9 bases between the two germline ends. CDR1 is MGHRA, CDR2 YSYEKL, per germline. This CDR3 is CASSQEGDSEQYF. For the CDR3, the DNA is TGCGCCAGCAGCCAAGAGGGAGACTCCGAGCAGTACTTC.

This clone is a singleton in its sample. This chain links TRBV6-5 with TRBJ2-7, with TRBD2 as a possible D gene (6 bases). Trimming shortened V by 8 bases and J by 1 base, and 15 bases separated the two germline ends. CDR1 and CDR2 (germline): MNHEY, SVGAGI. The CDR3 runs 14 residues. The CDR3 loop is CASSTQRVSYEQYF. The CDR3 bases are TGTGCCAGCTCGACTCAGCGGGTTTCCTACGAGCAGTACTTC.

The J gene is TRBJ2-7, the V gene TRBV15, with TRBD2 matching over 13 bases. CDR3 length equals 13 residues. From germline, CDR1 is LNHNV and CDR2 YYDKDF (reference sequence). The ends lost 9 bases at V and 3 bases at J; junction bases unmatched: 2. CDR3 sequence: CATRTSGSYEQYF. CDR3 DNA sequence: TGTGCCACGCGGACTAGCGGGAGCTACGAGCAGTACTTC.

This chain joins TRBV9 and TRBJ2-7; 9 nucleotides match TRBD1. The CDR3 contains 14 residues. Looked up from germline, CDR1 is SGDLS and CDR2 is YYNGEE. V shed 4 bases, J shed 6 bases, and the junction held 8 bases outside the gene matches. CDR3 protein: CASSFRDRVGEQYF. The CDR3 DNA sequence: TGTGCCAGCAGCTTCCGGGACAGGGTGGGCGAGCAGTACTTC.

This clone was detected once. The rearrangement joins TRBV7-9 to TRBJ2-5; D tentatively reads TRBD1 or TRBD2 (5 bases each). CDR1 and CDR2 from the germline V gene are SEHNR and FQNEAQ (reference sequence). Trimming left V 6 bases short and J 2 bases short, with 16 bases between. The CDR3 length is 15 residues. CDR3 coding DNA: TGTGCCAGCAGTTCAGGGTTGGGACCTCAAGAGACCCAGTACTTC. Protein sequence: CASSSGLGPQETQYF.

This clone was seen a single time. The chain uses TRBV7-2 and TRBJ1-2; the D gene is possibly TRBD1 (5 bases). This CDR3 comprises 11 residues. The germline V gene has CDR1 SGHTA and CDR2 FQGNSA. V was clipped by 6 bases and J by 14 bases, with 16 bases between them. The CDR3 bases are TGTGCCAGCAGTACCCCTTCGGGGGGGACCTTC. This sequence encodes CASSTPSGGTF.